The present T cell receptor (beta chain) was sequenced within a study of memory CD4+ T cells and cytomegalovirus serostatus. The method was immunoSEQ multiplex PCR; TCRdb's version includes in-frame clones alone and lacks a portion of them. The sample lists about 46,000 clones; around 77% were seen once. Single viable CD3+CD4+CD8-CD45RO+ cells were sorted as the memory CD4+ T cells. The CDR3 is 16 residues long. V shed 1 base, J shed 4 bases, and the junction held 6 bases outside the gene matches. From germline, CDR1 is SGHVS and CDR2 FNYEAQ. This clone turned up a few times. Sample: memory CD4+ T cells from blood. The sequence derives from an adult in good health and CMV-seronegative. This rearrangement joins TRBV7-6 to TRBJ2-7, with 11 bases identical to TRBD1. The CDR3 DNA reads TGTGCCAGCAGCTTAGGTCCGGGACAGGGGGGATACGAGCAGTACTTC. Residues: CASSLGPGQGGYEQYF.